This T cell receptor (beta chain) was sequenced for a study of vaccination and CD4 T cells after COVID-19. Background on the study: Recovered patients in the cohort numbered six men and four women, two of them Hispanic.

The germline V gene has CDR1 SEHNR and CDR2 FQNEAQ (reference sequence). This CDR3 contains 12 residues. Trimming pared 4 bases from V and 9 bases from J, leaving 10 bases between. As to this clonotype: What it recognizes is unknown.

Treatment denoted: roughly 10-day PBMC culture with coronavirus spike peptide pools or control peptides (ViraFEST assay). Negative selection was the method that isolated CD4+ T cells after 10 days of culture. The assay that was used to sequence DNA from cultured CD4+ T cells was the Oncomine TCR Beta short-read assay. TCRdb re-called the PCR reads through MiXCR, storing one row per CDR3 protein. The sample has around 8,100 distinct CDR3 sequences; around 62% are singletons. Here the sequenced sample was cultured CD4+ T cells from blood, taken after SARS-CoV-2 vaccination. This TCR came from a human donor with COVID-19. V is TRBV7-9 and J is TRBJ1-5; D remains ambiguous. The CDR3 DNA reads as TGTGCCAGCAGCTCGGGTTTGCGGCCCCAGCATTTT. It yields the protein CASSSGLRPQHF.